Given below is one T cell receptor (beta chain) in context. Its antigen is not yet known. No base quality information exists; no much larger clone differs at one position. The V end loses 2 bases and the J end loses 6 bases, and a stretch of 17 bases separates them. CDR1 MNHNS and CDR2 SASEGT were looked up in the germline V gene. There are 16 amino acids in the CDR3, from cysteine to phenylalanine inclusive. Just CDR3 DNA is preserved here, 48 bases in frame from base 1. The data were taken from a study of blood T cell repertoires in COVID-19 (TCRdb year 2020). Background for the entire study: Collaborator samples came from the United States, Italy and Spain and covered acute and convalescent phases of COVID-19. The material from the prospective study consisted of cDNA or gDNA derived from T cells, B-cell-depleted T cells, or PBMCs. The dataset comprised deeply sampled blood TCRbeta repertoires from subjects exposed to, actively infected with, or recovered from COVID-19. The repertoires were made available in a free public database intended to serve as a resource for research on the immune response to SARS-CoV-2. The samples were drawn from the first 160 participants of the ongoing ImmuneRACE study and from 1,254 subjects provided by 6 global collaborators. Nearly every sample came with metadata listing a de-identified subject ID, COVID-19 status, age in years and sex. Where available, HLA class I and class II types were obtained from metadata supplied by the sample provider rather than from assay-based typing. Paper-wide results and their limitations: The amount of clinical and demographic metadata varied by source and participant and was provided uncurated.

Whole blood was collected in K2EDTA tubes by collaborating institutions according to the institutions' own protocols. For TCRbeta analysis, collaborator samples were shipped as frozen whole blood, as isolated PBMCs, or as DNA extracted from either sample type. TCRbeta CDR3 regions were amplified from genomic DNA by means of the immunoSEQ Assay, a bias-controlled multiplex PCR. On the authors' methods: The number of nucleated cells in each sample was estimated from the amplification of reference gene primers within the assay. To quantify the absolute abundance of each unique TCRbeta CDR3 rearrangement, sequence reads were collapsed and filtered. For each sample, productive Simpson clonality was calculated as the square root of Simpson's diversity index across productive rearrangements. Sourced from immuneACCESS, this table was stored by TCRdb with only in-frame sequences that have V and J called. A share of the clones is absent; for the studies checked, an unresolved V gene accounts for under half, and the remainder has no known explanation. The DNA gave D and trimming, while V, J and clone size come from that table. The sample table shows approximately 50,000 clones, and around 87% are seen once. 5.5% to 7.5% of the sample comes from the top ten.

The chain joins TRBV6-1 to TRBJ2-1; the D segment could be TRBD1, given 5 matching bases. The specimen was peripheral blood. The clonotype originates from a man in his forties or fifties with active COVID-19. CDR3 protein: CASSEYRTQRGNEQFF. The bases are TGTGCCAGCAGTGAATATAGGACCCAAAGGGGCAATGAGCAGTTCTTC.